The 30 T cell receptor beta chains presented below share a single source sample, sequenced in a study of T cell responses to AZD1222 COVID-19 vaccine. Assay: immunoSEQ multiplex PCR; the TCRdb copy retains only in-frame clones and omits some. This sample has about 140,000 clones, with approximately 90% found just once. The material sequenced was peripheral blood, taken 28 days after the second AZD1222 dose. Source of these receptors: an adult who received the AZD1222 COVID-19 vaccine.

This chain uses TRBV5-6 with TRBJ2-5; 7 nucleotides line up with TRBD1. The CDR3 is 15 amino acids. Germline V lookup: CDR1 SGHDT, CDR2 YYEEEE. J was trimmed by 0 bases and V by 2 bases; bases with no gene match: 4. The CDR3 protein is CASSFGTDYQETQYF. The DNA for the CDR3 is TGTGCCAGCAGCTTCGGGACAGATTACCAAGAGACCCAGTACTTC. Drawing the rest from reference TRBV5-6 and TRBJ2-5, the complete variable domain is DAGVTQSPTHLIKTRGQQVTLRCSPKSGHDTVSWYQQALGQGPQFIFQYYEEEERQRGNFPDRFSGHQFPNYSSELNVNALLLGDSALYLCASSFGTDYQETQYFGPGTRLLVL.

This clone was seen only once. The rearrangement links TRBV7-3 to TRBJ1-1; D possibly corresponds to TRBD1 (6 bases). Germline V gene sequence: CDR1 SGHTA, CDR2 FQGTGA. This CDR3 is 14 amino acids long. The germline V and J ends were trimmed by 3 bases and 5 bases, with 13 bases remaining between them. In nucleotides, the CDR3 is TGTGCCAGCAGCTTCAGGGGCCTCGGGACTGAAGCTTTCTTT. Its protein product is CASSFRGLGTEAFF.

The CDR3 DNA is TGTGCCAGCAGCCAAGTAGGGCAGGGAGTCACCGGGGAGCTGTTTTTT. Its translation: CASSQVGQGVTGELFF. This chain uses TRBV3-1 (or the pseudogene TRBV3-2) with TRBJ2-2, with D tentatively TRBD1 or TRBD2 (5 bases each). The CDR3 has 16 residues. CDR1 is LGHDT, CDR2 YNNKEL, per germline (reference sequence). Trimming shortened V by 1 base and J by 4 bases, and 13 bases separated the two germline ends.

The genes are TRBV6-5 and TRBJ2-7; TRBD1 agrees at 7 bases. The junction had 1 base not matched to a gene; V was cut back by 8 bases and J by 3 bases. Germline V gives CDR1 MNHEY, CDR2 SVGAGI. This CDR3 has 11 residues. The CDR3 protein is CASQGVYEQYF. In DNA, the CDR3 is TGTGCCAGCCAGGGGGTCTACGAGCAGTACTTC.

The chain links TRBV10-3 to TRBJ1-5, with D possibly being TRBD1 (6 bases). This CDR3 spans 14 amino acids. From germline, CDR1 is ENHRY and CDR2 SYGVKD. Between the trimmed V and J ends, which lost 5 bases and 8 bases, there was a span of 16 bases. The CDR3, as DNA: TGTGCCATCAGTAAACAGGGTAGTGGGGAGCCCCAGCATTTT. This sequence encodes CAISKQGSGEPQHF.

The CDR3 nucleotides are TGTGCCAGCAGCGCCGGGACAGGGTCCGGGGGTTATGGCTACACCTTC. It is translated as CASSAGTGSGGYGYTF. The chain recombines TRBV9 with TRBJ1-2, with TRBD1 matching over 9 bases. The CDR3 has 16 amino acids. Germline CDR1 is SGDLS and CDR2 is YYNGEE. With 3 bases clipped from V and 5 bases from J, the junction kept 11 bases outside the gene matches.

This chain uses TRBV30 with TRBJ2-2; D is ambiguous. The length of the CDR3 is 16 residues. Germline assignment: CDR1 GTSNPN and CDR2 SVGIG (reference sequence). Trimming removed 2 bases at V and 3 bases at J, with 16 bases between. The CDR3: CAWSIGTRSDTGELFF. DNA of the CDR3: TGTGCCTGGAGTATTGGAACTCGATCGGACACCGGGGAGCTGTTTTTT. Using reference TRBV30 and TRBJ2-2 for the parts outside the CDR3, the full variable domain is SQTIHQWPATLVQPVGSPLSLECTVEGTSNPNLYWYRQAAGRGLQLLFYSVGIGQISSEVPQNLSASRPQDRQFILSSKKLLLSDSGFYLCAWSIGTRSDTGELFFGEGSRLTVL.

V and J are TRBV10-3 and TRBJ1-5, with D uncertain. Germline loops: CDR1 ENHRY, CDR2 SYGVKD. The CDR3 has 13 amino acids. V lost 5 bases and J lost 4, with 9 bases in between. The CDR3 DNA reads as TGTGCCATCAGTTCACAGCGAAATCAGCCCCAGCATTTT. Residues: CAISSQRNQPQHF.

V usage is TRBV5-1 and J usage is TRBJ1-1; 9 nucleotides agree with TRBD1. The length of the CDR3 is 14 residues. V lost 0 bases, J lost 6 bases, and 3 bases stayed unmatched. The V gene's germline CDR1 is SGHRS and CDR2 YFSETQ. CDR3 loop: CASSLGQGGPEAFF. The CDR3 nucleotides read TGCGCCAGCAGCTTGGGACAGGGGGGCCCTGAAGCTTTCTTT.

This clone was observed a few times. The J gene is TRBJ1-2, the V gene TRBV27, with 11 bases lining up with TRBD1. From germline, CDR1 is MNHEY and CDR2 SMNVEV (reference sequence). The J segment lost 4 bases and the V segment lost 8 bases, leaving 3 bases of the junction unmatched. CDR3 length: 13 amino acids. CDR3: CASGQGASYGYTF. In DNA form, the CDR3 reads TGTGCCAGCGGACAGGGGGCCTCCTATGGCTACACCTTC.

CDR3 sequence: CASSKGTTFTDTQYF. CDR3 bases: TGTGCCAGCAGCAAGGGGACTACATTCACAGATACGCAGTATTTT. This rearrangement joins TRBV5-6 to TRBJ2-3; 7 positions agree with TRBD2. This CDR3 spans 15 amino acids. The germline V gene encodes CDR1 SGHDT and CDR2 YYEEEE. J lost 2 bases, V lost 4 bases, and 7 bases had no gene match.

The CDR3 loop is CAISDQGRAEQFF. CDR3 nucleotides: TGTGCCATCAGTGACCAGGGTCGAGCTGAGCAGTTCTTC. The chain links TRBV10-3 to TRBJ2-1, with D possibly TRBD1 on 5 matching bases. Germline V gives CDR1 ENHRY, CDR2 SYGVKD. Trimming cost V 3 bases and J 9 bases, with 12 bases left between them. The CDR3 has 13 amino acids.

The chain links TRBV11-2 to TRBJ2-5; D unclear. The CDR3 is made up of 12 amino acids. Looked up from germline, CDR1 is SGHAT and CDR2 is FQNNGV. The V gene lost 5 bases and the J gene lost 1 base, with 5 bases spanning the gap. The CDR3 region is CASSKIQETQYF. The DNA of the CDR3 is TGTGCCAGCAGCAAAATCCAAGAGACCCAGTACTTC.

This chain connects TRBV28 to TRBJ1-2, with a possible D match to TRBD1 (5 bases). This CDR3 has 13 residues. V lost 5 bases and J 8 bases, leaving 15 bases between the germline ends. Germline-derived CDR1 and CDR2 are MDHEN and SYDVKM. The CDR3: CASSAFGGWGYTF. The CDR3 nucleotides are TGTGCCAGCAGTGCATTCGGGGGTTGGGGCTACACCTTC.

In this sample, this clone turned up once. The CDR3 protein is CASSLDVWEQFF. CDR3 DNA sequence: TGTGCCAGCAGCTTAGACGTATGGGAGCAGTTCTTC. The V call is TRBV7-9, the J call TRBJ2-1; D not resolved. The CDR3 consists of 12 residues. Looked up from germline, CDR1 is SEHNR and CDR2 is FQNEAQ (reference sequence). The V and J ends lost 1 base and 10 bases respectively, with 8 bases between them.

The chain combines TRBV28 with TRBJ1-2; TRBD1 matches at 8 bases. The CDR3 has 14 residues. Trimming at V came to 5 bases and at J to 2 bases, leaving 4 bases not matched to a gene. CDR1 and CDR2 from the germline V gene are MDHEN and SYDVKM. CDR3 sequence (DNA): TGTGCCAGCAGTCTTCGACAGGGGAACTATGGCTACACCTTC. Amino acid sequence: CASSLRQGNYGYTF.

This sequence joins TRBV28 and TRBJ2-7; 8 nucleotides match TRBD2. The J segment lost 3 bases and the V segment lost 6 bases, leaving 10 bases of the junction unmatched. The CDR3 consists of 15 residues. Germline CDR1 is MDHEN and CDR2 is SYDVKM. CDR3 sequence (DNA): TGTGCCAGCAGCGGGAGGGCCCTTTTGGTCTACGAGCAGTACTTC. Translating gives CASSGRALLVYEQYF.

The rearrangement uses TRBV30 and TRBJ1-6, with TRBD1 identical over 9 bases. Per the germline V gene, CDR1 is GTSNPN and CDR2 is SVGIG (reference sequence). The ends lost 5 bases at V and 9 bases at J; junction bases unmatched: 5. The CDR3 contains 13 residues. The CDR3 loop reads CAWAGQGSSPLHF. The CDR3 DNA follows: TGTGCCTGGGCGGGACAGGGATCTTCACCCCTCCACTTT.

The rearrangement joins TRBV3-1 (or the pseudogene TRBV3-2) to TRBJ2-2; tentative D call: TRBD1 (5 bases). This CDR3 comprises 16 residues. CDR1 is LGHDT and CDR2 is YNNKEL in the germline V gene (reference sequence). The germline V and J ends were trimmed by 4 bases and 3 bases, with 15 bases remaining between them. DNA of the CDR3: TGTGCCAGCAGCCCTACAGGATCAACGGACACCGGGGAGCTGTTTTTT. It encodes CASSPTGSTDTGELFF.

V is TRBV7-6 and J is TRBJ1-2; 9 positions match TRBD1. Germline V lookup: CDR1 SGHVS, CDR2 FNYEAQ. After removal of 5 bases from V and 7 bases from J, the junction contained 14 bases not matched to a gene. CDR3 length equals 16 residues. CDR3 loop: CASSPQTGQGAGGYTF. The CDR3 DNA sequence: TGTGCCAGCAGCCCCCAGACGGGACAGGGCGCCGGTGGCTACACCTTC.

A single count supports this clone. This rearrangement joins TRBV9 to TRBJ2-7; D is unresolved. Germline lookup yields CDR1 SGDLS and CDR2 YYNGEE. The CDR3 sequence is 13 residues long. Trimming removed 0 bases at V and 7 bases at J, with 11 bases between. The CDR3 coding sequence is TGTGCCAGCAGCGTAGAATCATACGCGGAGCAGTACTTC. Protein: CASSVESYAEQYF.

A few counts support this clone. CDR3 protein: CASSRIGTGEMNTEAFF. For the CDR3, the DNA is TGTGCCAGCTCCCGAATCGGGACAGGGGAAATGAACACTGAAGCTTTCTTT. V and J are TRBV18 and TRBJ1-1; 10 positions agree with TRBD1. V lost 6 bases and J lost 0; bases outside the gene matches: 10. Germline CDR1 KGHSH, CDR2 LQKENI. CDR3 size: 17 residues.

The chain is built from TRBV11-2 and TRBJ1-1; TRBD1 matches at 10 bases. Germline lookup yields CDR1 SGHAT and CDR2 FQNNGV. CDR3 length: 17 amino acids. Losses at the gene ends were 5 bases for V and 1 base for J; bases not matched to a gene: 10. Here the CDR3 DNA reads TGTGCCAGCAGCCCTAGACAGGGGGCGGTTAAGAACACTGAAGCTTTCTTT. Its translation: CASSPRQGAVKNTEAFF.

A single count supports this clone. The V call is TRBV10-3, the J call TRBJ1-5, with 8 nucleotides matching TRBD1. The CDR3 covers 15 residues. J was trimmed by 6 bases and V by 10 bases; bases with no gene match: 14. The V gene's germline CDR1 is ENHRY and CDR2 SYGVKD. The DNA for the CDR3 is TGTGCCACCACGACAGGGGCGTTTTCGTTTCAGCCCCAGCATTTT. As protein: CATTTGAFSFQPQHF.

The CDR3 sequence: CASSLGDSSNEKLFF. The CDR3 DNA sequence: TGTGCCAGCAGCCTGGGGGACAGCTCTAATGAAAAACTGTTTTTT. The chain is built from TRBV7-2 and TRBJ1-4; 7 bases align to TRBD1. After removal of 5 bases from V and 3 bases from J, the junction contained 6 bases not matched to a gene. The length of the CDR3 is 15 residues. Germline CDR1 reads SGHTA; CDR2 reads FQGNSA.

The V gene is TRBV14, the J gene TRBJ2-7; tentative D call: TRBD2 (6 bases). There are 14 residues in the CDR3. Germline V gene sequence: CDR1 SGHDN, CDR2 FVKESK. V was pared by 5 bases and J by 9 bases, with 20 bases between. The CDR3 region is CASSSGTWVSGQYF. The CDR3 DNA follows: TGTGCCAGCAGCTCCGGGACTTGGGTCTCCGGGCAGTACTTC.

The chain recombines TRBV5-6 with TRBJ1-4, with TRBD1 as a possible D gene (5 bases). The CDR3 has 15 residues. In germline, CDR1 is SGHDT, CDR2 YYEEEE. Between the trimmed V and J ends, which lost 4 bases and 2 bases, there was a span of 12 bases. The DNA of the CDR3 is TGTGCCAGCAGCCGACAGTCTATTACTAATGAAAAACTGTTTTTT. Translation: CASSRQSITNEKLFF.

This chain's CDR3 is CASQGGGSYNSPLHF. The CDR3, as DNA: TGTGCCAGCCAGGGGGGCGGCTCCTATAATTCACCCCTCCACTTT. V and J are TRBV6-5 and TRBJ1-6; 7 nucleotides agree with TRBD1. The J segment lost 0 bases and the V segment lost 8 bases, leaving 4 bases of the junction unmatched. Germline CDR1 is MNHEY and CDR2 is SVGAGI. The CDR3 loop spans 15 amino acids.

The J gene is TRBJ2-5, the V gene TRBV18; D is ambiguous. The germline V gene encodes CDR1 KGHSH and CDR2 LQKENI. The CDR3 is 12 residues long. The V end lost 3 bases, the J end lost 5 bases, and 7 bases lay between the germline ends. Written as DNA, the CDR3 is TGTGCCAGCTCACCTAATCCCGAGACCCAGTACTTC. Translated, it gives CASSPNPETQYF.

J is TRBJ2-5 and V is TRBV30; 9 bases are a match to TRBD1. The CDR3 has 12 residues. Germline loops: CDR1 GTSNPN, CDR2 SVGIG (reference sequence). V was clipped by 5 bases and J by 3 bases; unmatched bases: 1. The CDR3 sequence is CAWGQGKETQYF. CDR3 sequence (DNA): TGTGCCTGGGGACAGGGGAAAGAGACCCAGTACTTC.